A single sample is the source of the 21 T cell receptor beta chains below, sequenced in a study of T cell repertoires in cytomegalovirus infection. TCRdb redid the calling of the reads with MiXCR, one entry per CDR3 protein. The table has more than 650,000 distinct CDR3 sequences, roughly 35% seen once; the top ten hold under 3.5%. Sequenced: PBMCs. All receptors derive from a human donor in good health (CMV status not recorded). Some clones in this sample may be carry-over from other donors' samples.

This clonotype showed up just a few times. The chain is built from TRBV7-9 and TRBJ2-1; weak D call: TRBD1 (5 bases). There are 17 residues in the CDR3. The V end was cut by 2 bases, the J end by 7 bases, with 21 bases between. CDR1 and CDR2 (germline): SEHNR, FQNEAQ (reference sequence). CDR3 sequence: CASSLSGVSTKGNEQFF. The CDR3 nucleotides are TGTGCCAGCAGCTTAAGTGGGGTATCCACGAAGGGGAATGAGCAGTTCTTC.

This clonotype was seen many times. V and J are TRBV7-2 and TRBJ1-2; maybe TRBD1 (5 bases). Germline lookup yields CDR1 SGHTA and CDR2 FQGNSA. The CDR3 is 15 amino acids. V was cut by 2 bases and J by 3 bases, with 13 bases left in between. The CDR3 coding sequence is TGTGCCAGCAGCTTAATGCTTACAGGCGACTATGGCTACACCTTC. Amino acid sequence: CASSLMLTGDYGYTF.

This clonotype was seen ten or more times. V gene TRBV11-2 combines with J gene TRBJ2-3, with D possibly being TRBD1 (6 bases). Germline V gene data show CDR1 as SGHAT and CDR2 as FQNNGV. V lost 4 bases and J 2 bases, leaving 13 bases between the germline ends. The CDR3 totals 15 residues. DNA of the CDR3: TGTGCCAGCAGCTCCCGGACAGACCTCACAGATACGCAGTATTTT. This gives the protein CASSSRTDLTDTQYF.

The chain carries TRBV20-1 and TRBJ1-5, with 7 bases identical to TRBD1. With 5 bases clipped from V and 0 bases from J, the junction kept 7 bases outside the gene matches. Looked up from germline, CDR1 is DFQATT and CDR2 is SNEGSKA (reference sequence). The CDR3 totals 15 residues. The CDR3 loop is CSAYRDRSSNQPQHF. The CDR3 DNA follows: TGCAGTGCTTACCGGGACAGATCTAGCAATCAGCCCCAGCATTTT.

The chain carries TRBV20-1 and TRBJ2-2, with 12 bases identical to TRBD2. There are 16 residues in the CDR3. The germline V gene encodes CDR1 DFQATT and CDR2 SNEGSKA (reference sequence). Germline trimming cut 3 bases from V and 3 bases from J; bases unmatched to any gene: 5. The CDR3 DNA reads TGCAGTGCTAGCATACTAGCGGGGGGCGACACCGGGGAGCTGTTTTTT. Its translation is CSASILAGGDTGELFF.

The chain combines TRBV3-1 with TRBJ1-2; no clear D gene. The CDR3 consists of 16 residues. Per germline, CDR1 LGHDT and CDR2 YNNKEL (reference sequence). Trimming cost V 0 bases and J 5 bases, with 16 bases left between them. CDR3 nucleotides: TGTGCCAGCAGCCAAGATCTAAATGGAGCCCGGTATGGCTACACCTTC. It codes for CASSQDLNGARYGYTF. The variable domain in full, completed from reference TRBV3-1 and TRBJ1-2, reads DTAVSQTPKYLVTQMGNDKSIKCEQNLGHDTMYWYKQDSKKFLKIMFSYNNKELIINETVPNRFSPKSPDKAHLNLHINSLELGDSAVYFCASSQDLNGARYGYTFGSGTRLTVV.

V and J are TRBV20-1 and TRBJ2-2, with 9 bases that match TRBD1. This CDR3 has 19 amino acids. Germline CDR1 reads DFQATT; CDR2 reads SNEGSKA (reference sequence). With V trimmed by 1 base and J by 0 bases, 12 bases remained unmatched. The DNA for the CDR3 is TGCAGTGCTAGAGGTCACCTCCGGGACAGGGTACCGAACACCGGGGAGCTGTTTTTT. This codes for CSARGHLRDRVPNTGELFF.

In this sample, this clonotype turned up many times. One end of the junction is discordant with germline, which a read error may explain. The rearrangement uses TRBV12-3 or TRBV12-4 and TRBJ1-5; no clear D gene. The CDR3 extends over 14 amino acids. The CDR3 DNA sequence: TGTGCCAGCAGCTTAGGCCCTAGCAATCAGCCCCAGCATTTT. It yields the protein CASSLGPSNQPQHF.

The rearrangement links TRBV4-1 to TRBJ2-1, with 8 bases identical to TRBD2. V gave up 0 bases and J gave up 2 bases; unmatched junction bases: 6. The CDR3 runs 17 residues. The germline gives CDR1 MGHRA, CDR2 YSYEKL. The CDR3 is CASSQDGGRPAYNEQFF. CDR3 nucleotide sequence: TGCGCCAGCAGCCAAGATGGCGGGAGGCCCGCCTACAATGAGCAGTTCTTC.

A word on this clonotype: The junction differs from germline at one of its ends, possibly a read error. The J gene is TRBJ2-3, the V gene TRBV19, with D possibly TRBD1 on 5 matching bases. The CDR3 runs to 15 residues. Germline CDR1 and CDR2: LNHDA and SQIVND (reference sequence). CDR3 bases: TGTGCCAGTATTATAGTTTGGGCAGGGCCGGATACGCAGTATTTT. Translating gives CASIIVWAGPDTQYF.

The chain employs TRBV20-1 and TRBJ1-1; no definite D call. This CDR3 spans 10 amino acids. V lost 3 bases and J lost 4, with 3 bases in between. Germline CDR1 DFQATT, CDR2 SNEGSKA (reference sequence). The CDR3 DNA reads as TGCAGTGCTAGTTCCACTGAAGCTTTCTTT. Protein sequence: CSASSTEAFF.

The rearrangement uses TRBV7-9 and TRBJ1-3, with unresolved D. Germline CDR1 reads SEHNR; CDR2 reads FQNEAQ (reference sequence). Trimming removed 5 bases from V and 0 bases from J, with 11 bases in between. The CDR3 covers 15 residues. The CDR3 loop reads CASSALANSGNTIYF. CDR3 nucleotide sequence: TGTGCCAGCAGCGCCTTAGCCAACTCTGGAAACACCATATATTTT.

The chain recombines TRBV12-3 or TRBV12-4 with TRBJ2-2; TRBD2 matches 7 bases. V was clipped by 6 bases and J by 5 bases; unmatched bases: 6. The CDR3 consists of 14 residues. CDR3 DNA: TGTGCCAGCAGGCGGGAGAGAGGGACCGGGGAGCTGTTTTTT. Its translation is CASRRERGTGELFF.

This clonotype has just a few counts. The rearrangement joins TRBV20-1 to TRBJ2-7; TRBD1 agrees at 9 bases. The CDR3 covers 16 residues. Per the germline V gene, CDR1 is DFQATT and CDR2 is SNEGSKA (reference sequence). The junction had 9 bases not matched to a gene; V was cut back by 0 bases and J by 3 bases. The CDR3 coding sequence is TGCAGTGCTAGAGATTTACGTCAGGACAGGGGCTACGAGCAGTACTTC. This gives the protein CSARDLRQDRGYEQYF.

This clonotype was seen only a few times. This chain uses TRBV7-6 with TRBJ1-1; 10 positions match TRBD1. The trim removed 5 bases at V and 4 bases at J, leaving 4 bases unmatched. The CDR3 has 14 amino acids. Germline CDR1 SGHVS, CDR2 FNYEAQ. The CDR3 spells CASSPDRGFTEAFF. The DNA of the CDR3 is TGTGCCAGCAGCCCGGACAGGGGGTTCACTGAAGCTTTCTTT.

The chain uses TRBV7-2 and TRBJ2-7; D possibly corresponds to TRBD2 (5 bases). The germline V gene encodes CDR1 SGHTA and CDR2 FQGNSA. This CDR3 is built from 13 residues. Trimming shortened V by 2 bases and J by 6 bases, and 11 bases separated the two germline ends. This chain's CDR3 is CASSLLSGVEQYF. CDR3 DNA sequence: TGTGCCAGCAGCTTATTATCCGGGGTCGAGCAGTACTTC.

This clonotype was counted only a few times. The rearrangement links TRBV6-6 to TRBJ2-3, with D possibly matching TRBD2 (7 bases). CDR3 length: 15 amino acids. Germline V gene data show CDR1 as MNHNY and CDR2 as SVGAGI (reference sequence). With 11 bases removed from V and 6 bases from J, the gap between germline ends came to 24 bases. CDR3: CAHRGAAMSRDTQYF. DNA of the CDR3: TGTGCCCACCGGGGGGCAGCGATGAGCAGGGATACGCAGTATTTT.

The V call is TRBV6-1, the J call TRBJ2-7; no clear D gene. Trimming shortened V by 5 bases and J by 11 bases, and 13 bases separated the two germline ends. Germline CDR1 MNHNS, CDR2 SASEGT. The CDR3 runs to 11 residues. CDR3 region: CASSLFSSEYF. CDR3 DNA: TGTGCCAGCAGTCTTTTCTCCTCGGAGTACTTC.

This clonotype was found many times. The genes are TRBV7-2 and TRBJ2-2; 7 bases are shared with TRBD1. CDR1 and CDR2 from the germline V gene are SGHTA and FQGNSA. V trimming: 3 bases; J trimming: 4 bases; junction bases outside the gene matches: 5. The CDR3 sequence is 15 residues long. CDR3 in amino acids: CASSLETGRTGELFF. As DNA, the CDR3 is TGTGCCAGCAGCTTGGAGACAGGGCGCACCGGGGAGCTGTTTTTT.

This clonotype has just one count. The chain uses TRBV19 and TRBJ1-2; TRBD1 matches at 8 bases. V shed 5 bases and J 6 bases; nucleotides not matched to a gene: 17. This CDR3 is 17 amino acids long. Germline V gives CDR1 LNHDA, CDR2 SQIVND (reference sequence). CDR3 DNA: TGTGCCAGTAGTCTTTCGACTGGTTCGGGACAGGAGGATGGCTACACCTTC. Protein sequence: CASSLSTGSGQEDGYTF.

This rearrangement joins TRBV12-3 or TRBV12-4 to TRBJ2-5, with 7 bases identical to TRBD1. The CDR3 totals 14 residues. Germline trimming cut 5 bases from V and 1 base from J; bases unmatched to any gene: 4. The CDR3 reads CASSPDRVQETQYF. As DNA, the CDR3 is TGTGCCAGCAGTCCAGACAGGGTCCAAGAGACCCAGTACTTC.